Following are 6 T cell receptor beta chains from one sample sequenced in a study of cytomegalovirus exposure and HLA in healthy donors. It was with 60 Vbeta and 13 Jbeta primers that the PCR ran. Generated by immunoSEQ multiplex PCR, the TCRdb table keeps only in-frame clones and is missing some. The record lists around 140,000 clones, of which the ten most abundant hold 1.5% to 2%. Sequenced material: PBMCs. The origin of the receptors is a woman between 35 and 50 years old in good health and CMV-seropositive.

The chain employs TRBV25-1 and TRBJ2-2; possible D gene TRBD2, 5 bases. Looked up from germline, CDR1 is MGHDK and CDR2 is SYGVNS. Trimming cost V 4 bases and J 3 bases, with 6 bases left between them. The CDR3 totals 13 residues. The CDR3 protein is CASSARDTGELFF. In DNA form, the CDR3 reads TGTGCCAGCAGTGCGAGGGACACCGGGGAGCTGTTTTTT.

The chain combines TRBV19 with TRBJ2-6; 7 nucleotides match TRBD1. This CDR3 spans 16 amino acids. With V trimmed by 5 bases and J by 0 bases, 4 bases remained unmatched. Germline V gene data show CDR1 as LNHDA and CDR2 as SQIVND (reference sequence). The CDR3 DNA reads TGTGCCAGTAGTTTTGGACAGGCCTCTGGGGCCAACGTCCTGACTTTC. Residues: CASSFGQASGANVLTF.

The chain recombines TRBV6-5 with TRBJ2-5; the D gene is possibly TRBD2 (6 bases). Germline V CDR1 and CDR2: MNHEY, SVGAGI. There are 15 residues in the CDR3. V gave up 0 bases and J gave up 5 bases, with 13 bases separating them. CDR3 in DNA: TGTGCCAGCAGTTACTCAGGAATCGGGGGTGAGACCCAGTACTTC. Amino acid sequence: CASSYSGIGGETQYF.

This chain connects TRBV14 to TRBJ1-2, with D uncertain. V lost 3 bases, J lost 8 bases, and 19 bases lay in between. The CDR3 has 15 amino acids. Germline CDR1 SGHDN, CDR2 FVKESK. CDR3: CASSQTRSNYGGYTF. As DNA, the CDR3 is TGTGCCAGCAGCCAGACCCGCAGTAACTATGGCGGCTACACCTTC.

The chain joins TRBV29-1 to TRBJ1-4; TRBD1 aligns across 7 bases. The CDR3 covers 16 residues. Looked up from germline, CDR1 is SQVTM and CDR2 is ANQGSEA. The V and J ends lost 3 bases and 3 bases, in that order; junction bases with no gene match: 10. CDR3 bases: TGCAGCGTTGAGGAACCGGGGACAGCAGCTAATGAAAAACTGTTTTTT. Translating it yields CSVEEPGTAANEKLFF. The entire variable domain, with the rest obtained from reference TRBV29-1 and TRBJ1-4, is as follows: SAVISQKPSRDICQRGTSLTIQCQVDSQVTMMFWYRQQPGQSLTLIATANQGSEATYESGFVIDKFPISRPNLTFSTLTVSNMSPEDSSIYLCSVEEPGTAANEKLFFGSGTQLSVL.

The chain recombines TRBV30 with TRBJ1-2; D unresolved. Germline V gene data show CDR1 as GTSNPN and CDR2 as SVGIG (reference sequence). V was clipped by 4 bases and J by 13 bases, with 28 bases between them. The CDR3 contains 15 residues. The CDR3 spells CAWTAGGGANWGGTF. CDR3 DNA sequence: TGTGCCTGGACCGCGGGCGGCGGCGCGAACTGGGGTGGCACCTTC.